This TCR beta chain was obtained from a study of beta chain features in type 1 diabetes. Study at large: Analysis included 107,917,701 sorted cells drawn from all samples.

This clone was seen a handful of times. The germline CDR1 and CDR2 sequences are ENHRY and SYGVKD. With 5 bases clipped from V and 3 bases from J, the junction kept 11 bases outside the gene matches. This CDR3 has 17 residues. Reverse transcription of all isolated RNA meant that expressed TCRB transcripts were sequenced. TCRdb's copy holds only in-frame clones and misses some; the assay was immunoSEQ multiplex PCR. The table has a few hundred thousand clones, roughly 13% seen once; the top ten hold 0.015% to 0.02%. The chain combines TRBV10-3 with TRBJ2-3; 10 bases match TRBD2. This sequence originates from a man younger than 35 in good health. The sequenced sample was naive CD4+ T cells from blood. The CDR3 here is CAISTGTSGAGTDTQYF. As DNA, the CDR3 is TGTGCCATCAGTACAGGTACTAGCGGGGCCGGGACAGATACGCAGTATTTT.